Presented here are 5 T cell receptor beta chains from one specimen sequenced in a study of shared clonotypes between healthy human individuals. Using immunoSEQ multiplex PCR, the repertoire was profiled, and TCRdb retains in-frame clones only, with some absent. This table has 950,000 to 1,100,000 clones, approximately 70% appearing once. Sequenced sample: memory CD4+ T cells sorted from blood. The sample's subset: CD45RA-negative fraction. These TCRs come from a man aged 18 to 30 in good health.

The rearrangement links TRBV7-9 to TRBJ1-1, with D perhaps matching TRBD1 (5 bases). The V and J ends lost 5 bases and 5 bases respectively, with 12 bases between them. The CDR3 totals 13 residues. Germline V gene data show CDR1 as SEHNR and CDR2 as FQNEAQ (reference sequence). The DNA of the CDR3 is TGTGCCAGCAGCCCGGGGTGGGGGACTGAAGCTTTCTTT. It codes for CASSPGWGTEAFF.

Concerning this clone itself: At one end, the junction sequence differs from germline, possibly due to a read error. The chain has TRBV7-7 and TRBJ2-5; D remains unclear. The CDR3 runs to 14 residues. CDR1 SSHAT and CDR2 FNYEAQ come from the germline V gene (reference sequence). CDR3 DNA: TGTGCTAGCAGCTCGAACCTGGGACAAGAGACCCAGTACTTC. Translation gives CASSSNLGQETQYF.

This clone was counted a few times. The V call is TRBV14, the J call TRBJ2-6; D gene unclear. CDR1 and CDR2 (germline): SGHDN, FVKESK. This CDR3 comprises 17 residues. The V end lost 1 base, the J end lost 0 bases, and 10 bases lay between the germline ends. CDR3 sequence (DNA): TGTGCCAGCAGCCAAGCTTTGAGGATCTCTGGGGCCAACGTCCTGACTTTC. It codes for CASSQALRISGANVLTF.

The chain combines TRBV11-2 with TRBJ1-2; 9 bases map to TRBD1. Trimming at V came to 4 bases and at J to 8 bases, leaving 8 bases not matched to a gene. CDR1 and CDR2 (germline): SGHAT, FQNNGV. CDR3 length: 14 residues. The CDR3 here is CASSSQTGGFGYTF. The CDR3 DNA is TGTGCCAGCAGCTCCCAGACAGGGGGATTCGGCTACACCTTC.

This rearrangement joins TRBV30 to TRBJ2-7, with 9 bases that match TRBD1. Trimming at V came to 4 bases and at J to 5 bases, leaving 6 bases not matched to a gene. The CDR3 is 13 residues long. CDR1 is GTSNPN, CDR2 SVGIG, per germline (reference sequence). The CDR3 bases are TGTGCCTGGATGCGTACAGGGGGCCACGAGCAGTACTTC. As protein: CAWMRTGGHEQYF.